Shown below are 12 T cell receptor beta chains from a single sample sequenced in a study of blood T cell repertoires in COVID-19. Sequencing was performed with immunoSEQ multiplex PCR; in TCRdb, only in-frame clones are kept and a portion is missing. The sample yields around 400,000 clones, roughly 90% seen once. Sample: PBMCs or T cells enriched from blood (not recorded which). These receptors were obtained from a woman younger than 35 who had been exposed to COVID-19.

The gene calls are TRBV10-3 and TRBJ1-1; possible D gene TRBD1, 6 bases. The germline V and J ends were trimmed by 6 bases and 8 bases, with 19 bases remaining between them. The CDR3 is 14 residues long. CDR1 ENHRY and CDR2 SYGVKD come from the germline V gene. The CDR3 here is CAIRQDSPFVEAFF. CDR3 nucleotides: TGTGCCATCAGGCAGGACAGCCCCTTTGTGGAAGCTTTCTTT.

CDR3 in DNA: TGTGCCAGCAGCTTAGATTCAGGGGAAGAGACCCAGTACTTC. Translated: CASSLDSGEETQYF. The chain joins TRBV7-9 to TRBJ2-5; possibly TRBD1 for D (6 bases). V lost 1 base and J 3 bases, leaving 9 bases between the germline ends. The germline V gene encodes CDR1 SEHNR and CDR2 FQNEAQ (reference sequence). The CDR3 loop spans 14 amino acids.

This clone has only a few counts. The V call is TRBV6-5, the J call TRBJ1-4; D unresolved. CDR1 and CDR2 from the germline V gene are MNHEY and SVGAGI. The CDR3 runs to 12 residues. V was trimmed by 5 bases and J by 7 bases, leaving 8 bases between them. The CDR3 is CASSPLGEKLFF. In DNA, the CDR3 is TGTGCCAGCAGTCCCCTCGGTGAAAAACTGTTTTTT.

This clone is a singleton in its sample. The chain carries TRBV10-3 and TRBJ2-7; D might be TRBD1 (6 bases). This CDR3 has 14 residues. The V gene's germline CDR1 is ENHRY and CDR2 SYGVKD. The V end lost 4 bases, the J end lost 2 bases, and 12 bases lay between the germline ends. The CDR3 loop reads CAISGGGETYEQYF. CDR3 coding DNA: TGTGCCATCAGTGGAGGGGGTGAAACCTACGAGCAGTACTTC.

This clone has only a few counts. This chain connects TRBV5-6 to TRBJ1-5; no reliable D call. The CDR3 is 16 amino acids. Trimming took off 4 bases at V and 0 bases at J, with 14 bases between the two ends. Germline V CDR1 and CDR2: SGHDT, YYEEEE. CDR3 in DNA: TGTGCCAGCAGCCGGTATCACAGCCTTAGCAATCAGCCCCAGCATTTT. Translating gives CASSRYHSLSNQPQHF.

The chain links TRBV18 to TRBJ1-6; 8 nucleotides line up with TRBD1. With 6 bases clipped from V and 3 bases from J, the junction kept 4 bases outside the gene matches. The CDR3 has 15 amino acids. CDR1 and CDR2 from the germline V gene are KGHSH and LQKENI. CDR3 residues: CASSTGTGYNSPLHF. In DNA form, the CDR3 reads TGTGCCAGCTCCACCGGGACAGGCTATAATTCACCCCTCCACTTT.

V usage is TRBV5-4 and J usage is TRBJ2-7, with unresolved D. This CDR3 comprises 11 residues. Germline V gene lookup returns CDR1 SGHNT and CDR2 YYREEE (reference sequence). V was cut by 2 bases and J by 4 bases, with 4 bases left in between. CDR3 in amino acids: CASSFGYEQYF. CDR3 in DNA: TGTGCCAGCAGCTTCGGGTACGAGCAGTACTTC.

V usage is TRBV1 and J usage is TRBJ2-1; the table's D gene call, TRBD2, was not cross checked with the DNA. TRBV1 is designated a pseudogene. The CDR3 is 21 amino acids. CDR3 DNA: TGCACCAGCAGCCAAGATTACGGACTAGCGGGGGGCGGAGGCTCCTACAATGAGCAGTTCTTC. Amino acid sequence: CTSSQDYGLAGGGGSYNEQFF.

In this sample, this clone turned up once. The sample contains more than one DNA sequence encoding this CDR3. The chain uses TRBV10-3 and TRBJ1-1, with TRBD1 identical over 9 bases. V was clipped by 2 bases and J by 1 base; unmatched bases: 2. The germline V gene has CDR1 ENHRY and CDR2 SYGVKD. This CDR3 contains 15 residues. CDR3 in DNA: TGTGCCATCAGTGAGCCGGGACAGGGGAACACTGAAGCTTTCTTT. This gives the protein CAISEPGQGNTEAFF.

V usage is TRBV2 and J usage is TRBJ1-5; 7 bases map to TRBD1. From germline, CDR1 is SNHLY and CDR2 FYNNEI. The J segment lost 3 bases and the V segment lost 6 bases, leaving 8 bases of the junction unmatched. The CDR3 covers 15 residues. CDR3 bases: TGTGCCAGCAGGGGACAGATGGGGTTCAATCAGCCCCAGCATTTT. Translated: CASRGQMGFNQPQHF.

DNA of the CDR3: TGTGCCAGCAGCTTCGCGGACAGGGCTGGAAACACCATATATTTT. Encoded protein: CASSFADRAGNTIYF. The chain uses TRBV7-9 and TRBJ1-3, with TRBD1 matching over 8 bases. Germline assignment: CDR1 SEHNR and CDR2 FQNEAQ (reference sequence). The junction had 3 bases not matched to a gene; V was cut back by 3 bases and J by 2 bases. The CDR3 runs to 15 residues.

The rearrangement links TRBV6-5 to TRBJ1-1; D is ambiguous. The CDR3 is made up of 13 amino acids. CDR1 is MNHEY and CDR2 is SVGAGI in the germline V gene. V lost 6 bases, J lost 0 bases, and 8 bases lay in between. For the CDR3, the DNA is TGTGCCAGCAGGGTCCAGATGAACACTGAAGCTTTCTTT. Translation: CASRVQMNTEAFF.